This section outlines one T cell receptor (beta chain) sequence together with its context. Any history of autoimmune disease or systemic immunosuppression disqualified patients. Data came from immunoSEQ multiplex PCR; TCRdb stores just in-frame clones and leaves some out. The repertoire holds roughly 46,000 clones, with approximately 91% as singletons. This sample stems from a study of OX40 agonist ivuxolimab in advanced cancers. In germline, CDR1 is SGHRS, CDR2 YFSETQ. Losses at the gene ends were 4 bases for V and 4 bases for J; bases not matched to a gene: 7. The CDR3 is 15 residues long. This TCR came from an adult with an advanced solid tumor such as melanoma, head and neck, liver or kidney cancer. The V gene is TRBV5-1, the J gene TRBJ2-7, with 11 nucleotides matching TRBD1. The source was CD4+ or CD8+ T cells sorted from blood, collected in a trial of the OX40 agonist ivuxolimab. CDR3 loop: CASSPTGQGAYEQYF. The CDR3 bases are TGCGCCAGCAGCCCGACCGGACAGGGGGCGTACGAGCAGTACTTC.